This T cell receptor (beta chain) was observed in a study of CD8+ T cells in alopecia areata. Overall study results and limits: Normal scalp had lower clonality than lesional scalp, with alopecia totalis/universalis lesions showing this most strongly.

This clone has a single count. Its antigen remains unidentified. After removal of 1 base from V and 9 bases from J, the junction contained 7 bases not matched to a gene. The CDR3 sequence is 15 residues long. CDR1 is MGHRA and CDR2 is YSYEKL in the germline V gene. Stated treatment: oral pan-JAK inhibitor, 5-10 mg twice daily. As the sequencing template, cDNA was produced by extracting RNA and reverse transcribing it. The protocol was immunoSEQ multiplex PCR, while the TCRdb copy is restricted to in-frame clones and leaves out a portion. The sample lists roughly 180,000 clones; about 51% were seen once.

The chain links TRBV4-1 to TRBJ2-1, with 9 bases aligning to TRBD2. This receptor was obtained from a human donor with alopecia areata. The input for sequencing was CD8+ T cells sorted from blood, taken around week 53, from a patient treated with tofacitinib. This CDR3 is CASSQGGGGAREQFF. CDR3 nucleotides: TGCGCCAGCAGCCAAGGGGGCGGGGGGGCCCGTGAGCAGTTCTTC.